The 7 T cell receptor beta chains below all came from one sample that was sequenced in a study of blood T cell repertoires in COVID-19. Assay used: immunoSEQ multiplex PCR; TCRdb lists only in-frame clones, some missing. The table shows around 200,000 clones, with around 87% occurring only once. What was sequenced was peripheral blood. These receptors originate from a man aged 50 to 60 with acute or convalescent COVID-19.

This chain links TRBV3-1 (or the pseudogene TRBV3-2) with TRBJ1-4, with 9 bases aligning to TRBD1. The CDR3 loop spans 14 amino acids. Per the germline V gene, CDR1 is LGHDT and CDR2 is YNNKEL (reference sequence). Germline trimming cut 2 bases from V and 17 bases from J; bases unmatched to any gene: 12. The CDR3 DNA is TGTGCCAGCAGCCAAAGGGGACAGGGAGCTGTGTTCTTTTTT. Translated, it gives CASSQRGQGAVFFF.

The rearrangement links TRBV5-1 to TRBJ1-2; possibly TRBD1 for D (6 bases). V lost 0 bases and J lost 0, with 12 bases in between. The CDR3 spans 16 residues. The germline V gene has CDR1 SGHRS and CDR2 YFSETQ. The CDR3 nucleotides are TGCGCCAGCAGCTTGGCCGGGACAAACACTAACTATGGCTACACCTTC. This sequence encodes CASSLAGTNTNYGYTF. Based on the CDR3 plus reference TRBV5-1 and TRBJ1-2, the full variable domain is KAGVTQTPRYLIKTRGQQVTLSCSPISGHRSVSWYQQTPGQGLQFLFEYFSETQRNKGNFPGRFSGRQFSNSRSEMNVSTLELGDSALYLCASSLAGTNTNYGYTFGSGTRLTVV.

CDR3 protein: CASSKGQAEIPGELFF. As DNA, the CDR3 is TGTGCCAGTAGTAAGGGACAGGCCGAAATTCCGGGGGAGCTGTTTTTT. The chain employs TRBV19 and TRBJ2-2; 8 bases map to TRBD1. From germline, CDR1 is LNHDA and CDR2 SQIVND (reference sequence). The CDR3 runs to 16 residues. After removal of 4 bases from V and 8 bases from J, the junction contained 12 bases not matched to a gene.

The rearrangement links TRBV2 to TRBJ1-5, with a possible D match to TRBD1 (5 bases). The germline V and J ends were trimmed by 6 bases and 2 bases, with 20 bases remaining between them. Germline V gene data show CDR1 as SNHLY and CDR2 as FYNNEI. There are 17 residues in the CDR3. CDR3 in amino acids: CASRARLGPGGNQPQHF. In nucleotides, the CDR3 is TGTGCCAGCAGAGCTAGACTGGGGCCAGGAGGCAATCAGCCCCAGCATTTT.

The V gene is TRBV11-2, the J gene TRBJ2-7, with 9 positions matching TRBD1. The V gene's germline CDR1 is SGHAT and CDR2 FQNNGV. With 5 bases clipped from V and 3 bases from J, the junction kept 8 bases outside the gene matches. This CDR3 spans 15 amino acids. CDR3 nucleotides: TGTGCCAGCAGCATAGGACAGGGGTATAGCTACGAGCAGTACTTC. It translates to CASSIGQGYSYEQYF.

This chain links TRBV28 with TRBJ1-1, with a possible D match to TRBD1 (5 bases). From germline, CDR1 is MDHEN and CDR2 SYDVKM. This CDR3 comprises 14 residues. V was trimmed by 4 bases and J by 3 bases, leaving 12 bases between them. The CDR3, as DNA: TGTGCCAGCAGTTATCGGGGGTGGGACACTGAAGCTTTCTTT. It encodes CASSYRGWDTEAFF.

This chain joins TRBV5-4 and TRBJ1-3; D is ambiguous. The germline V gene has CDR1 SGHNT and CDR2 YYREEE (reference sequence). The CDR3 sequence is 14 residues long. Trimming removed 7 bases at V and 0 bases at J, with 11 bases between. CDR3 nucleotides: TGTGCCAGCCACAGCTTTACCTCTGGAAACACCATATATTTT. Translation: CASHSFTSGNTIYF.